This paragraph reports one T cell receptor (beta chain). Its antigen is unknown. Other DNA sequences in this specimen translate into the identical CDR3. The CDR3 spans 13 residues. Germline V lookup: CDR1 SGHRS, CDR2 YFSETQ. Trimming left V 0 bases short and J 0 bases short, with 1 base between. Clones were read by immunoSEQ multiplex PCR, and TCRdb kept only the in-frame ones, dropping some. The sample has under 150,000 clones; approximately 80% are singletons. These data come from a study of T cell responses to AZD1222 COVID-19 vaccine. The study's findings and limits: Repertoire samples came only from after the peak T cell response. Recipients of two AZD1222 doses showed rising Spike-specific TCR breadth and depth. Dominant at 160-218 and 743-854, vaccine-associated CD4 TCRs also spanned spike. Variant regions that are unmutated are reportedly the target of nearly half of spike-specific TCRs.

The material sequenced was peripheral blood, taken 28 days after the second AZD1222 dose. This clonotype was obtained from an adult who received the AZD1222 COVID-19 vaccine. The gene calls are TRBV5-1 and TRBJ1-5; D is unresolved. Here the CDR3 reads CASSLGSNQPQHF. The CDR3 bases are TGCGCCAGCAGCTTGGGTAGCAATCAGCCCCAGCATTTT.